One TCR beta chain is described in this entry. V gave up 5 bases and J gave up 3 bases; unmatched junction bases: 7. The CDR3 is made up of 15 amino acids. Looked up from germline, CDR1 is PRHDT and CDR2 is FYEKMQ (reference sequence). This entry belongs to a study of control samples from healthy donors and cancer patients. The table came from immunoSEQ multiplex PCR; TCRdb's copy has only in-frame clones and leaves some out. The sample includes some 120,000 clones, 70% to 90% of them seen just once. The chain joins TRBV13 to TRBJ2-1; 7 bases map to TRBD1. The sequencing input was blood. The TCR originated in a middle-aged man in good health. The CDR3 region is CASSPRQGFYNEQFF. For the CDR3, the DNA is TGTGCCAGCAGCCCCAGACAGGGTTTCTACAATGAGCAGTTCTTC.